The entry that follows covers one T cell receptor beta chain sequence. The sample holds other DNA sequences that translate to the same CDR3. This study enrolled people aged about 18 to 100 from about two dozen US geographic areas. Membership in each cohort depended on participant-reported clinical history. Participants in the exposed group had met a COVID-19 case in the 2 weeks before joining the study. The protocol was immunoSEQ multiplex PCR, while the TCRdb copy is restricted to in-frame clones and leaves out a portion. Of 360,000 or so clones listed, 88% are singletons. This sample was included in a study of blood T cell repertoires in COVID-19. Study overall: Sites in the United States, Italy and Spain provided acute and convalescent COVID-19 samples.

The source material was PBMCs or T cells enriched from blood (not recorded which). This receptor was taken from a woman aged 25 to 39 who had been exposed to COVID-19.

The CDR3 nucleotides are TGCGCCAGCAGCTTGGACAGGGGAAACACCGGGGAGCTGTTTTTT. Its protein product is CASSLDRGNTGELFF. The chain has TRBV5-1 and TRBJ2-2, with 7 bases fitting TRBD1. The J segment lost 2 bases and the V segment lost 0 bases, leaving 1 base of the junction unmatched. CDR1 and CDR2 (germline): SGHRS, YFSETQ. This CDR3 has 15 amino acids.